The 21 T cell receptor beta chains given below trace back to one sample, sequenced in a study of spatial heterogeneity in lung cancer. A single record per CDR3 protein comes from TCRdb applying MiXCR to the 5' RACE reads. The profile covers roughly 99,000 distinct CDR3 sequences, with just under 20% appearing a single time and just over 20% taken by the ten largest. Time point given: blood at routine non-recurrence follow-up after resection. Here the sequenced sample was PBMCs, taken at follow-up. The receptor source for this set is a male donor with early-stage non-small cell lung cancer.

This clonotype was counted only a few times. This rearrangement joins TRBV29-1 to TRBJ1-4; 7 bases align to TRBD1. CDR1 and CDR2 from the germline V gene are SQVTM and ANQGSEA. Losses at the gene ends were 6 bases for V and 8 bases for J; bases not matched to a gene: 9. CDR3 size: 13 residues. The CDR3 coding sequence is TGCAGCGTCTCAGGGGGATATCGGGAAAAACTGTTTTTT. Its protein product is CSVSGGYREKLFF.

The chain couples TRBV15 to TRBJ1-2; D not certain. CDR1 and CDR2 from the germline V gene are LNHNV and YYDKDF (reference sequence). The CDR3 sequence is 14 residues long. V gave up 0 bases and J gave up 6 bases, with 11 bases separating them. CDR3 sequence: CATSRDRSANGYTF. Here the CDR3 DNA reads TGTGCCACCAGCAGAGATCGTTCAGCAAATGGCTACACCTTC. The complete variable domain, with remaining parts taken from reference TRBV15 and TRBJ1-2, reads DAMVIQNPRYQVTQFGKPVTLSCSQTLNHNVMYWYQQKSSQAPKLLFHYYDKDFNNEADTPDNFQSRRPNTSFCFLDIRSPGLGDTAMYLCATSRDRSANGYTFGSGTRLTVV.

The table lists this clonotype with a few counts. The chain is built from TRBV7-9 and TRBJ2-2; 7 bases map to TRBD2. Germline CDR1 SEHNR, CDR2 FQNEAQ (reference sequence). The CDR3 totals 12 residues. V shed 11 bases, J shed 4 bases, and the junction held 4 bases outside the gene matches. Written as DNA, the CDR3 is TGTGCCCCTTCGGGGGGCACCGGGGAGCTGTTTTTT. It yields the protein CAPSGGTGELFF.

CDR3 in amino acids: CASSSPGAHYNEQFF. CDR3 DNA: TGTGCCAGCAGTTCTCCTGGGGCCCACTACAATGAGCAGTTCTTC. The chain combines TRBV28 with TRBJ2-1; possible D gene TRBD1, 5 bases. This CDR3 is 15 amino acids long. Germline V CDR1 and CDR2: MDHEN, SYDVKM. V lost 4 bases to trimming and J lost 3 bases, with 13 bases between them.

This clonotype was seen a few times. The CDR3 DNA reads as TGTGCCAGCAGTTACGAGTCCCCCATGCCCTACGAGCAGTACTTC. Translated: CASSYESPMPYEQYF. This chain connects TRBV6-5 to TRBJ2-7; D is unclear. The CDR3 runs 15 residues. V was cut by 2 bases and J by 2 bases, with 13 bases left in between. Germline V gene data show CDR1 as MNHEY and CDR2 as SVGAGI.

The chain couples TRBV7-8 to TRBJ2-1, with D perhaps matching TRBD1 (6 bases). Trimming stripped 5 bases from V and 1 base from J, with 15 bases between. From germline, CDR1 is SGHVS and CDR2 FQNEAQ. CDR3 size: 16 residues. In DNA form, the CDR3 reads TGTGCCAGCAGCCCTAGGGGGATAGAGTCCTACAATGAGCAGTTCTTC. The encoded protein is CASSPRGIESYNEQFF.

The table lists this clonotype with many counts. This chain connects TRBV5-1 to TRBJ1-4; D is possibly TRBD1 (6 bases). CDR1 and CDR2 from the germline V gene are SGHRS and YFSETQ. The CDR3 is 14 residues long. The ends were cut back, 4 bases at V and 9 bases at J, with 16 bases in the middle. The CDR3 region is CASSEGPTGQKLFF. As DNA, the CDR3 is TGCGCCAGCAGCGAGGGGCCGACAGGCCAAAAACTGTTTTTT.

This clonotype was observed a handful of times. V and J are TRBV12-5 and TRBJ2-3; TRBD2 matches 7 bases. This CDR3 region has 17 residues. In germline, CDR1 is LGHNT, CDR2 FRNRAP. With V trimmed by 1 base and J by 3 bases, 10 bases remained unmatched. In DNA form, the CDR3 reads TGTGCTAGTGGTTTGGGGAATTTTCGCGGGAGTACAGATACGCAGTATTTT. This gives the protein CASGLGNFRGSTDTQYF.

The genes are TRBV2 and TRBJ2-1, with 12 bases matching TRBD2. CDR1 is SNHLY, CDR2 FYNNEI, per germline. V shed 7 bases and J 9 bases; nucleotides not matched to a gene: 7. This CDR3 contains 14 residues. The CDR3 region has the DNA TGTGCCAGCAAGACTAGCGGGAGCAGGAGTGAGCAGTTCTTC. It translates to CASKTSGSRSEQFF.

The table lists this clonotype with many counts. V and J are TRBV3-1 and TRBJ1-6; the D is unclear. V lost 2 bases to trimming and J lost 5 bases, with 7 bases between them. Germline CDR1 and CDR2: LGHDT and YNNKEL (reference sequence). This CDR3 region has 14 residues. The CDR3 sequence: CASSQLVNNSPLHF. As DNA, the CDR3 is TGTGCCAGCAGCCAACTGGTTAATAATTCACCCCTCCACTTT.

The chain couples TRBV28 to TRBJ1-2; 9 nucleotides align to TRBD1. The CDR3 has 14 amino acids. With V trimmed by 3 bases and J by 8 bases, 7 bases remained unmatched. Germline CDR1 reads MDHEN; CDR2 reads SYDVKM. The CDR3 nucleotides read TGTGCCAGCAGTTTGGGGACAGGGAGGCTCGGCTACACCTTC. Translating gives CASSLGTGRLGYTF.

This clonotype has more than one count but fewer than ten. V is TRBV18 and J is TRBJ2-6; D possibly corresponds to TRBD1 (6 bases). The germline CDR1 and CDR2 sequences are KGHSH and LQKENI. Trimming removed 3 bases from V and 2 bases from J, with 11 bases in between. The CDR3 is 16 amino acids. The CDR3 nucleotides read TGTGCCAGCTCACCGTCACAGGGACCTGGGGCCAACGTCCTGACTTTC. Its translation: CASSPSQGPGANVLTF. Looking up the rest from reference TRBV18 and TRBJ2-6 gives the full variable domain: NAGVMQNPRHLVRRRGQEARLRCSPMKGHSHVYWYRQLPEEGLKFMVYLQKENIIDESGMPKERFSAEFPKEGPSILRIQQVVRGDSAAYFCASSPSQGPGANVLTFGAGSRLTVL.

This clonotype has a count of ten or more. This chain connects TRBV20-1 to TRBJ2-3, with D hard to call. The germline CDR1 and CDR2 sequences are DFQATT and SNEGSKA (reference sequence). The CDR3 runs 11 residues. The germline V and J ends were trimmed by 6 bases and 5 bases, with 9 bases remaining between them. CDR3 sequence reads: CSAPRGDTQYF. For the CDR3, the DNA is TGCAGTGCCCCACGAGGAGATACGCAGTATTTT.

This chain joins TRBV27 and TRBJ1-1; no reliable D call. Germline CDR1 MNHEY, CDR2 SMNVEV (reference sequence). This CDR3 contains 15 residues. Trimming stripped 0 bases from V and 2 bases from J, with 10 bases between. The DNA for the CDR3 is TGTGCCAGCAGTTTATCCAATGGAGCCAACACTGAAGCTTTCTTT. It translates to CASSLSNGANTEAFF.

This clonotype was observed at least ten times. V and J are TRBV12-3 or TRBV12-4 and TRBJ1-2, with a weak D call TRBD1 (6 bases). The CDR3 sequence is 13 residues long. The V gene lost 4 bases and the J gene lost 8 bases, with 14 bases spanning the gap. Here the CDR3 DNA reads TGTGCCAGCAGTTCCACAGGGTCCCAGGGCTACACCTTC. This translates into CASSSTGSQGYTF.

This clonotype occurred a few times. The chain combines TRBV19 with TRBJ2-7; TRBD1 matches 8 bases. CDR3 length: 14 amino acids. Germline V gene data show CDR1 as LNHDA and CDR2 as SQIVND (reference sequence). With 6 bases clipped from V and 3 bases from J, the junction kept 7 bases outside the gene matches. CDR3 coding DNA: TGTGCCAGTAGGCGTGGGACAGGCCTCTACGAGCAGTACTTC. This encodes CASRRGTGLYEQYF.

In the case of this clonotype: This may come from a read error, since a much larger clone is one base off. V usage is TRBV11-2 and J usage is TRBJ2-2; D call uncertain. Trimming took 5 bases from V and 3 from J, leaving 7 bases between them. The CDR3 runs 13 residues. Germline V gene sequence: CDR1 SGHAT, CDR2 FQNNGV. CDR3 amino acids: CASSPRHTGELFF. In DNA, the CDR3 is TGTGCCAGCAGCCCGCGACACACCGGGGAGCTGTTTTTT.

The sample holds a few counts of this clonotype. The chain combines TRBV7-9 with TRBJ1-5, with D uncertain. Germline loops: CDR1 SEHNR, CDR2 FQNEAQ (reference sequence). Trimming cost V 5 bases and J 4 bases, with 12 bases left between them. The length of the CDR3 is 14 residues. The CDR3, as DNA: TGTGCCAGCAGCCCGGAGTCGGGGAATCAGCCCCAGCATTTT. It translates to CASSPESGNQPQHF.

This clonotype was counted only a few times. The chain joins TRBV6-2 or TRBV6-3 to TRBJ1-1; D perhaps matches TRBD1 (6 bases). The germline gives CDR1 MNHEY, CDR2 SVGEGT. The CDR3 is 13 residues long. The V gene lost 5 bases and the J gene lost 2 bases, with 9 bases spanning the gap. For the CDR3, the DNA is TGTGCCAGCAGTATGGACAGAAACACTGAAGCTTTCTTT. It is translated as CASSMDRNTEAFF.

This clonotype was detected only a few times. This chain uses TRBV7-2 with TRBJ1-1, with 7 bases matching TRBD1. The germline gives CDR1 SGHTA, CDR2 FQGNSA. The CDR3 is 14 residues long. V shed 0 bases, J shed 4 bases, and the junction held 2 bases outside the gene matches. The CDR3 spells CASSLATGPTEAFF. The CDR3 DNA follows: TGTGCCAGCAGCTTAGCGACAGGGCCCACTGAAGCTTTCTTT. Complete variable domain (other parts from reference TRBV7-2 and TRBJ1-1): GAGVSQSPSNKVTEKGKDVELRCDPISGHTALYWYRQSLGQGLEFLIYFQGNSAPDKSGLPSDRFSAERTGGSVSTLTIQRTQQEDSAVYLCASSLATGPTEAFFGQGTRLTVV.

The J gene is TRBJ2-5, the V gene TRBV24-1, with D maybe TRBD2 (5 bases). In germline, CDR1 is KGHDR, CDR2 SFDVKD. V lost 3 bases to trimming and J lost 9 bases, with 16 bases between them. This CDR3 is built from 14 residues. In DNA form, the CDR3 reads TGTGCCACCAGTGATACCGACGGAGGTCGGGCCCAGTACTTC. Its protein is CATSDTDGGRAQYF.